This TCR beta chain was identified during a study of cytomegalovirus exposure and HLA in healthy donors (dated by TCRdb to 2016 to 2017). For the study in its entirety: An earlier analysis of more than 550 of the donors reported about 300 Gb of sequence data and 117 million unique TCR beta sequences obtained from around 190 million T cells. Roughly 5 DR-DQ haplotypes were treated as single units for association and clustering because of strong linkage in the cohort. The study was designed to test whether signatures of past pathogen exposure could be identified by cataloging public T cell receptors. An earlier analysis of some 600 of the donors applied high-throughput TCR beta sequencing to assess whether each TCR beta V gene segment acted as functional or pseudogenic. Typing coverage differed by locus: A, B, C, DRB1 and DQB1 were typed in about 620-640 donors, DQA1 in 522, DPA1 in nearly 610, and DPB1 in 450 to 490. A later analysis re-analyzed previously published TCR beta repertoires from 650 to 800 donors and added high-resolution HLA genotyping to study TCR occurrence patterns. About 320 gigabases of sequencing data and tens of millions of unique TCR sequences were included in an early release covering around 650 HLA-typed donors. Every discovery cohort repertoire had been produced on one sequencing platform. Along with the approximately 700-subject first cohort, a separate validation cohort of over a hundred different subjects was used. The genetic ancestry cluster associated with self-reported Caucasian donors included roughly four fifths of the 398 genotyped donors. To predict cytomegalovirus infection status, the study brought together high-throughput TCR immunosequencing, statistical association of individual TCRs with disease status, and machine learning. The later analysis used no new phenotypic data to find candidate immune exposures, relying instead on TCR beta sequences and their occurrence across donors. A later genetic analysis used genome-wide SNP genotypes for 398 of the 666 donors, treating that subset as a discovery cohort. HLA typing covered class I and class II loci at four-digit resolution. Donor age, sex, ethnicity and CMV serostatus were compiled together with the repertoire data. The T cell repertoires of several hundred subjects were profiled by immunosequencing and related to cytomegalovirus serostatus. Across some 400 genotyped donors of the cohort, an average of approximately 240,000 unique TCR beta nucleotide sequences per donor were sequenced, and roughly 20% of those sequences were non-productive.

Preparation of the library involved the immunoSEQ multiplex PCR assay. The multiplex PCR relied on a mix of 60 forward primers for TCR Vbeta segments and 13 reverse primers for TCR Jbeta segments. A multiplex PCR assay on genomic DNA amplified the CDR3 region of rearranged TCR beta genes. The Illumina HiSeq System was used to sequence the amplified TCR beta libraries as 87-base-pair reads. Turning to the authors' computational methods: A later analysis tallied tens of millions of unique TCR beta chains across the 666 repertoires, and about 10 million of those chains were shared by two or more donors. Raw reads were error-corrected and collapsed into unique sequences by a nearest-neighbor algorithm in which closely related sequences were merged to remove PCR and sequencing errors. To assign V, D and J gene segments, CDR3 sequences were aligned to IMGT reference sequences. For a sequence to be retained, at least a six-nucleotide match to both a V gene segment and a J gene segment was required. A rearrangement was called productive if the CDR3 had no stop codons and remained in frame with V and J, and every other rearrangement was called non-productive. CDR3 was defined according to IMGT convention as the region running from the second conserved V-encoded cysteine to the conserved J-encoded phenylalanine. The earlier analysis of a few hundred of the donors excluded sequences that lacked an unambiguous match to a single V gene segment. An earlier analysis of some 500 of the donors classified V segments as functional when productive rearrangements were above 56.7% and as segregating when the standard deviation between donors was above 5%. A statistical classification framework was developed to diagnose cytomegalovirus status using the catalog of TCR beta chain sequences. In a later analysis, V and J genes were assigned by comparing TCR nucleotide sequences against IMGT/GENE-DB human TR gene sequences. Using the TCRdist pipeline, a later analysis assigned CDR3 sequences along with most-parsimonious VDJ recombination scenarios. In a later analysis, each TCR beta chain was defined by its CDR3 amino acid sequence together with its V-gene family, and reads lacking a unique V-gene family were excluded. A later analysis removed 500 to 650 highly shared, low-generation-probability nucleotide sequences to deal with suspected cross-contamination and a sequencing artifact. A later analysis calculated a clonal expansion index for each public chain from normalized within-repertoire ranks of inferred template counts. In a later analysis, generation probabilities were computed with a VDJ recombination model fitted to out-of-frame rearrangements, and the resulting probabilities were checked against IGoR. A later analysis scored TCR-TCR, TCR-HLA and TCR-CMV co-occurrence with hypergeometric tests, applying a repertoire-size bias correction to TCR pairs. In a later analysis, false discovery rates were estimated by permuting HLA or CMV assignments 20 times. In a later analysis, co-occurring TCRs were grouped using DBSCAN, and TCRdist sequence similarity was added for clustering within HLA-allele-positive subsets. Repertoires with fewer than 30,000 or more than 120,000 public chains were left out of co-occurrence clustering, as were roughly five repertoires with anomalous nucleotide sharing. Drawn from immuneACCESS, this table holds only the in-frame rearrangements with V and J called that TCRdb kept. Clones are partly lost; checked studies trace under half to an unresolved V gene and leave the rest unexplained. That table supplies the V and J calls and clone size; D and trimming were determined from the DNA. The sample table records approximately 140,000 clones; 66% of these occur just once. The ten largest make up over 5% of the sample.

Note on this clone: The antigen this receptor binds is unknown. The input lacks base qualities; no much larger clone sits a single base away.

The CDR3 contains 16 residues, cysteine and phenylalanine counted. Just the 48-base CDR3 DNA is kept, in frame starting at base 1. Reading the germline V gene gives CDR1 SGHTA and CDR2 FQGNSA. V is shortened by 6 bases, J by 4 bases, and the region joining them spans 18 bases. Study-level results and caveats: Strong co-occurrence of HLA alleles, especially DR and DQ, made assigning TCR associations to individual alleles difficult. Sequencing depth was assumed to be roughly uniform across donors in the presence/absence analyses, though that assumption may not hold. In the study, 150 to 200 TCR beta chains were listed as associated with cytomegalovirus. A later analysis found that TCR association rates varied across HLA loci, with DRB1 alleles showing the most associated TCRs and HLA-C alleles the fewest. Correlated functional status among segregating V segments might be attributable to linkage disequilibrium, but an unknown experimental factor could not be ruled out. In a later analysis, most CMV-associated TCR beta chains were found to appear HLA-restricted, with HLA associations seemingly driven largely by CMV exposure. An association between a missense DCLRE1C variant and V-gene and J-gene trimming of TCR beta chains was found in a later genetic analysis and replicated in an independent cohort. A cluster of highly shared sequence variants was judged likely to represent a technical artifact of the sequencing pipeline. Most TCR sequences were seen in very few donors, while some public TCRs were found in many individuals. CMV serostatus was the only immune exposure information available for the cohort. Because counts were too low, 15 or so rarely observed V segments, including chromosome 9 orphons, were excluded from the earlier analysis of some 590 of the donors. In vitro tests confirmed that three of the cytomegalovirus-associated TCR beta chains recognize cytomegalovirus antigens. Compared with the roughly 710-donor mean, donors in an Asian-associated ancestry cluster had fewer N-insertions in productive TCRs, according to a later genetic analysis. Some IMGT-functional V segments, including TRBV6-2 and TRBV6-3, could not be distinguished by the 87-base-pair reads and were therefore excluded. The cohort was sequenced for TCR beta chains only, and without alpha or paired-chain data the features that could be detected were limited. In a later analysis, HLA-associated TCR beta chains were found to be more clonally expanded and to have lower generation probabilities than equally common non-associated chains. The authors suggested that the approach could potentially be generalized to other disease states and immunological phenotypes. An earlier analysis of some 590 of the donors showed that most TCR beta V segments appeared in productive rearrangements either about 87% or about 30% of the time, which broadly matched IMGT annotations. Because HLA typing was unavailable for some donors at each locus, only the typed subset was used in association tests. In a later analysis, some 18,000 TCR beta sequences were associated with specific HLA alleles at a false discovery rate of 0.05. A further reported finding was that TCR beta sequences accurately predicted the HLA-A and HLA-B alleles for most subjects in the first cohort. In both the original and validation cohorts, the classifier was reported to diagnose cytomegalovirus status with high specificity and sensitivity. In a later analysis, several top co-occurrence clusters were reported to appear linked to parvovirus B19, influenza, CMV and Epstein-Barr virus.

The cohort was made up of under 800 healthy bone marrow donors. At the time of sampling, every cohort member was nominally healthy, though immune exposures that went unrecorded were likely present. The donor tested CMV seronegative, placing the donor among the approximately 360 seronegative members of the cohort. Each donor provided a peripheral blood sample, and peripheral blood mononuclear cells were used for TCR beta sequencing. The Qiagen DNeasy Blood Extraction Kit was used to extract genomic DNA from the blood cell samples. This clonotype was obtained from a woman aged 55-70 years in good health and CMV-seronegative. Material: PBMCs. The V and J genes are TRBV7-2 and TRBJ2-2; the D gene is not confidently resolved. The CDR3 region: CASSETPGQGTGELFF. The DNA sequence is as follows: TGTGCCAGCAGTGAGACCCCGGGTCAAGGCACCGGGGAGCTGTTTTTT.